This entry features one T cell receptor (beta chain) sequence. The CDR3 length is 13 residues. V lost 4 bases and J 6 bases, leaving 13 bases between the germline ends. Germline CDR1 is SGHRS and CDR2 is YFSETQ. Some clones are missing from TCRdb's copy, which holds only in-frame ones; the method was immunoSEQ multiplex PCR. The table records about 660,000 clones, around 87% of them present only once. These data come from a study of shared T cell receptors in the human thymus. These records were also assigned to another study, of human thymus T cells. That work contributes: Samples came from healthy Finnish infants during open corrective cardiac surgery. Thymic material originated from resections removed in the course of corrective heart surgery. The authors found apparently biased V and J gene usage in thymic and blood repertoires. Overlap was high between thymic repertoires from unrelated individuals, as reported in related research.

The specimen was thymocytes. The rearrangement links TRBV5-1 to TRBJ1-2, with unresolved D. The clonotype originates from a boy less than two years old with a congenital heart defect. CDR3 nucleotides: TGCGCCAGCAGCCCCGGGGAAGCTAATGGCTACACCTTC. Its protein product is CASSPGEANGYTF.